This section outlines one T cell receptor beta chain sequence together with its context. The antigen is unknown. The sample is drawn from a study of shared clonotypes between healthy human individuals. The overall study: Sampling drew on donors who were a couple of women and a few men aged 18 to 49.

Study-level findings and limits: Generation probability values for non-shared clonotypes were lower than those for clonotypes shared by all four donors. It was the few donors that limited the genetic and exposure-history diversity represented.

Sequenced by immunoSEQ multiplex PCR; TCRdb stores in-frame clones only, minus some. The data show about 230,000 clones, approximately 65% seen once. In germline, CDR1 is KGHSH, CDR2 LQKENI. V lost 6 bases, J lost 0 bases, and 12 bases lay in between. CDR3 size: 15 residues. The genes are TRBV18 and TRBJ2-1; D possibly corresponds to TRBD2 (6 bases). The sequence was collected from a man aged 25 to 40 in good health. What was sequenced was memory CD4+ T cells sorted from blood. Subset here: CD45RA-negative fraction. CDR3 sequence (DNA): TGTGCCAGCTCGGCCGGGACTCTCTCCTACAATGAGCAGTTCTTC. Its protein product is CASSAGTLSYNEQFF.